The 8 T cell receptor beta chains given below trace back to one sample, sequenced in a study of blood T cell repertoires in COVID-19. Sequencing used immunoSEQ multiplex PCR; TCRdb keeps in-frame clones, though not all of them. This sample has approximately 280,000 clones; about 90% occur once, and the top ten carry 1.9%. Sequencing used PBMCs or T cells enriched from blood (not recorded which). Receptors were obtained from a woman aged 55-75 years who had recovered from COVID-19.

This chain uses TRBV30 with TRBJ2-3, with a weak D call TRBD2 (6 bases). The CDR3 has 14 residues. Germline values: CDR1 GTSNPN, CDR2 SVGIG (reference sequence). V lost 3 bases and J lost 4, with 14 bases in between. The chain's CDR3 is CAWRGVGGADTQYF. The CDR3 DNA reads as TGTGCCTGGAGGGGGGTAGGAGGGGCAGATACGCAGTATTTT.

This chain links TRBV27 with TRBJ1-4; D is possibly TRBD1 (6 bases). V was pared by 6 bases and J by 4 bases, with 18 bases between. Germline V gene sequence: CDR1 MNHEY, CDR2 SMNVEV (reference sequence). This CDR3 is built from 16 residues. The DNA for the CDR3 is TGTGCCAGCAGCCCGCTTGGAGGGGGGGTTAATGAAAAACTGTTTTTT. Its translation is CASSPLGGGVNEKLFF.

The V and J genes are TRBV5-6 and TRBJ2-3; 7 nucleotides match TRBD2. This CDR3 is built from 17 residues. Germline V gene sequence: CDR1 SGHDT, CDR2 YYEEEE. Trimming cost V 1 base and J 2 bases; bases outside gene matches: 10. DNA of the CDR3: TGTGCCAGCAGCTTGCTCCCGGGGGGACTGAACACAGATACGCAGTATTTT. It is translated as CASSLLPGGLNTDTQYF.

This sequence joins TRBV12-3 or TRBV12-4 and TRBJ1-5; no clear D gene. V gave up 2 bases and J gave up 7 bases, with 6 bases separating them. The CDR3 has 12 amino acids. The CDR3 sequence: CASSLMSQPQHF. The CDR3 region has the DNA TGTGCCAGCAGTTTAATGAGCCAGCCCCAGCATTTT.

The chain links TRBV7-8 to TRBJ2-1; 8 bases are shared with TRBD2. Germline V gene sequence: CDR1 SGHVS, CDR2 FQNEAQ. This CDR3 comprises 16 residues. After removal of 1 base from V and 7 bases from J, the junction contained 9 bases not matched to a gene. DNA for the CDR3: TGTGCCAGCAGCTTAGTTGGCCGGACTAGCTGGAATGAGCAGTTCTTC. Translation gives CASSLVGRTSWNEQFF.

The chain joins TRBV30 to TRBJ2-3; tentative D call: TRBD1 (6 bases). With 0 bases removed from V and 0 bases from J, the gap between germline ends came to 22 bases. The CDR3 spans 19 residues. Germline CDR1 reads GTSNPN; CDR2 reads SVGIG (reference sequence). CDR3 sequence: CAWSVTRGINHPSTDTQYF. The CDR3 DNA reads as TGTGCCTGGAGTGTAACAAGGGGGATCAACCACCCTAGCACAGATACGCAGTATTTT.

The genes are TRBV27 and TRBJ1-4; D is possibly TRBD1 (5 bases). The CDR3 is 15 residues long. Trimming shortened V by 5 bases and J by 8 bases, and 18 bases separated the two germline ends. Per the germline V gene, CDR1 is MNHEY and CDR2 is SMNVEV (reference sequence). The CDR3 spells CASSPEWQGGEKLFF. The DNA of the CDR3 is TGTGCCAGCAGTCCTGAGTGGCAGGGCGGCGAAAAACTGTTTTTT.

The chain combines TRBV12-2 with TRBJ2-7; the D call TRBD2 from the table was never checked on the DNA. TRBV12-2 is assigned pseudogene status. This CDR3 has 16 residues. Here the CDR3 DNA reads TGTGCAAGTCGCTTAGACCTAGCGGGGGGGCCTTGGGAGCAGTACTTC. It specifies CASRLDLAGGPWEQYF.